The T cell receptor beta chain described here comes from a study of cytomegalovirus exposure and HLA in healthy donors. Findings and limits, study-wide: Previously analyzed data showed that most TCR beta V segments were productive at a frequency of about 90% or about 30%. Later analysis revealed greater clonal expansion in HLA-associated TCR beta chains than in equally common others.

Donors were ostensibly healthy at sampling, although undocumented immune exposures were probable. V lost 4 bases to trimming and J lost 10 bases, with 19 bases between them. The length of the CDR3 is 15 residues. Germline-derived CDR1 and CDR2 are SGHDN and FVKESK. Both 60 Vbeta primers and 13 Jbeta primers went into the PCR. Generated by immunoSEQ multiplex PCR, the TCRdb table keeps only in-frame clones and is missing some. The repertoire holds about 180,000 clones, with approximately 72% as singletons. Note on this clone: The target antigen is unknown.

The source of this sequence is a human donor in good health. The chain employs TRBV14 and TRBJ2-2; weak D call: TRBD2 (6 bases). The specimen was PBMCs. Here the CDR3 DNA reads TGTGCCAGCAGCCCGATGGGAGGTCCCGAGGAGGAGCTGTTTTTT. Its protein is CASSPMGGPEEELFF.